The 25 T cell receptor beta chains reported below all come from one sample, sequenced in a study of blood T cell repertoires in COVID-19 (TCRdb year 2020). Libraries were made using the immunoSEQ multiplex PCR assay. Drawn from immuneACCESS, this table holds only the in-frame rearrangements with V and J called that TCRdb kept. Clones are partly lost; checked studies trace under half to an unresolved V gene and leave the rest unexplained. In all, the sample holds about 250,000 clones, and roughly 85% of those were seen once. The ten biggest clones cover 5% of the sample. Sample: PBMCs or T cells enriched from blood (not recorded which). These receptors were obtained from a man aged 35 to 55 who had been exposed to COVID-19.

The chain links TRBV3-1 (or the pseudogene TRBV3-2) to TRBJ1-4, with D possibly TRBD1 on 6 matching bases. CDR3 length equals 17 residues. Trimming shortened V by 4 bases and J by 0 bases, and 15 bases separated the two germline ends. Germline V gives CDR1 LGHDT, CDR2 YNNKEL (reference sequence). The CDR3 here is CASSPEWGRATNEKLFF. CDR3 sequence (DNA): TGTGCCAGCAGCCCAGAATGGGGGCGAGCAACTAATGAAAAACTGTTTTTT.

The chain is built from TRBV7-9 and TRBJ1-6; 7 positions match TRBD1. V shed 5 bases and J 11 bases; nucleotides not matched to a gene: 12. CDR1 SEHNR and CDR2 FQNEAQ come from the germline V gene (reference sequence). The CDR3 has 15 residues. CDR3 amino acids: CASSPLTGSPPPLHF. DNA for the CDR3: TGTGCCAGCAGCCCCCTGACAGGGAGTCCCCCACCCCTCCACTTT.

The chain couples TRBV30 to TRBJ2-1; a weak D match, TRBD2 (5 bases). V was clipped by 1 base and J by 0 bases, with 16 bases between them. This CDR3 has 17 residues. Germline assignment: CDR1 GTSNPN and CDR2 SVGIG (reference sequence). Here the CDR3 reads CAWSAQIEGSSYNEQFF. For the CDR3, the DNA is TGTGCCTGGAGTGCCCAGATTGAGGGTAGCTCCTACAATGAGCAGTTCTTC.

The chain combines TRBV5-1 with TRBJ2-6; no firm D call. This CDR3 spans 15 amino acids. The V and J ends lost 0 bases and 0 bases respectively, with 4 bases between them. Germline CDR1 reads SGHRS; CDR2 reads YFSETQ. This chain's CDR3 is CASSLARSGANVLTF. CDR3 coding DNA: TGCGCCAGCAGCTTGGCTCGCTCTGGGGCCAACGTCCTGACTTTC.

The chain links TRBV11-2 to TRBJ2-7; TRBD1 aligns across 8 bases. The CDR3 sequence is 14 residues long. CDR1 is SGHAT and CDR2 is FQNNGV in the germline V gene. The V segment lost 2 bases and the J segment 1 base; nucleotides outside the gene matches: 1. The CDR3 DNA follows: TGTGCCAGCAGCTTATACAGGGGGTCCTACGAGCAGTACTTC. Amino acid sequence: CASSLYRGSYEQYF.

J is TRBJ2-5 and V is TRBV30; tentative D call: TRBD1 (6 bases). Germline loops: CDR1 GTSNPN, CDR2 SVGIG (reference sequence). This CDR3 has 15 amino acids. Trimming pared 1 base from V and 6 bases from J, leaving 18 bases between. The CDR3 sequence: CAWSGMGGGSQTQYF. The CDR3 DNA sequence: TGTGCCTGGAGTGGAATGGGTGGGGGCTCTCAGACCCAGTACTTC.

DNA of the CDR3: TGTGCCGGACAGCTTGGGACGGGGAATTCACCCCTCCACTTT. As protein: CAGQLGTGNSPLHF. V and J are TRBV30 and TRBJ1-6, with D tentatively TRBD1 (6 bases). Germline CDR1 reads GTSNPN; CDR2 reads SVGIG (reference sequence). Trimming cost V 8 bases and J 7 bases, with 18 bases left between them. The CDR3 spans 14 residues.

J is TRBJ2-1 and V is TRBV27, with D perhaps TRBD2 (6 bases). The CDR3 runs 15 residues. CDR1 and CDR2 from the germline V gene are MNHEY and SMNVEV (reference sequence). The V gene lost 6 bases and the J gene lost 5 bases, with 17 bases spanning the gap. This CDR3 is CASRQAEGLDNEQFF. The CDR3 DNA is TGTGCCAGCAGGCAAGCGGAGGGGCTTGACAATGAGCAGTTCTTC.

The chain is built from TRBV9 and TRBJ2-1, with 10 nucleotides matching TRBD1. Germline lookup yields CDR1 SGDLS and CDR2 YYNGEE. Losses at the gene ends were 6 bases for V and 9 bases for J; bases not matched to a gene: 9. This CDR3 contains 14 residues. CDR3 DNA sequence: TGTGCCAGCACCACGACAGGGGGCGCAGGTGAGCAGTTCTTC. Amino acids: CASTTTGGAGEQFF.

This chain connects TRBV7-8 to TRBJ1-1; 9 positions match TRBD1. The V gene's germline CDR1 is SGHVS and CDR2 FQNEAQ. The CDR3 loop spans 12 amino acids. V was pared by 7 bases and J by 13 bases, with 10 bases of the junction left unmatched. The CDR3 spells CASNRDREKYFF. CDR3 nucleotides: TGTGCCAGCAACCGGGACAGGGAAAAATATTTCTTT.

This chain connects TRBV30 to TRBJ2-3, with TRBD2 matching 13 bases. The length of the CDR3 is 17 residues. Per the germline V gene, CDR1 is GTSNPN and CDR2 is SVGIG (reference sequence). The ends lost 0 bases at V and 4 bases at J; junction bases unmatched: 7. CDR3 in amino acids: CAWSVLWGTSGADTQYF. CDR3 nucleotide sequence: TGTGCCTGGAGTGTACTGTGGGGGACTAGCGGGGCAGATACGCAGTATTTT.

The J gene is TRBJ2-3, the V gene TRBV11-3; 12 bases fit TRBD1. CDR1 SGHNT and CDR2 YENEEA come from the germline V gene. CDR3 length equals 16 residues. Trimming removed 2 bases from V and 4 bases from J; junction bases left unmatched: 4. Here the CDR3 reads CASSLRGTGGADTQYF. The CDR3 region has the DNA TGTGCCAGCAGCTTAAGGGGGACAGGGGGCGCAGATACGCAGTATTTT.

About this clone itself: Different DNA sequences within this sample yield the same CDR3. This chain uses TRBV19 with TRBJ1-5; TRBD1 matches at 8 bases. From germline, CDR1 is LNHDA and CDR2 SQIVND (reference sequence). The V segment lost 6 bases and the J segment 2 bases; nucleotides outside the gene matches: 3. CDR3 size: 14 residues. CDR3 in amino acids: CASSMTGGNQPQHF. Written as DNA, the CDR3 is TGTGCCAGTAGCATGACAGGGGGCAATCAGCCCCAGCATTTT.

CDR3 sequence reads: CASSWGGNQPQHF. The CDR3 DNA reads TGTGCCAGCAGTTGGGGGGGGAATCAGCCCCAGCATTTT. The chain links TRBV6-2 or TRBV6-3 to TRBJ1-5, with D maybe TRBD1 (5 bases). The germline CDR1 and CDR2 sequences are MNHEY and SVGEGT. CDR3 length: 13 residues. V lost 4 bases, J lost 4 bases, and 8 bases lay in between.

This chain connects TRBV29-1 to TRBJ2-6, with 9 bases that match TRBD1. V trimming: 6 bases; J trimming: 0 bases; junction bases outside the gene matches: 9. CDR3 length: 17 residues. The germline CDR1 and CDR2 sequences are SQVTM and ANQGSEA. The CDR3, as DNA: TGCAGCGTGGGGAAGTCGACAGGGGGCTCTGGGGCCAACGTCCTGACTTTC. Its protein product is CSVGKSTGGSGANVLTF.

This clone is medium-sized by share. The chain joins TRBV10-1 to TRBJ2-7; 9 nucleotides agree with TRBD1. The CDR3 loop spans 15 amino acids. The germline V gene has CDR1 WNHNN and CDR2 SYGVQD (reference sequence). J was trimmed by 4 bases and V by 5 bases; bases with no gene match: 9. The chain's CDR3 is CASSPGTGIPYEQYF. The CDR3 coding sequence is TGCGCCAGCAGTCCCGGGACAGGGATCCCTTACGAGCAGTACTTC.

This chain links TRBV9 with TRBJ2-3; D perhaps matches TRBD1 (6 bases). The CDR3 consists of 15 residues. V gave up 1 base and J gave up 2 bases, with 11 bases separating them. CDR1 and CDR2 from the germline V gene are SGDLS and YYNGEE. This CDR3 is CASSVRTGHTDTQYF. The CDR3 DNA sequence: TGTGCCAGCAGCGTAAGGACGGGACACACAGATACGCAGTATTTT.

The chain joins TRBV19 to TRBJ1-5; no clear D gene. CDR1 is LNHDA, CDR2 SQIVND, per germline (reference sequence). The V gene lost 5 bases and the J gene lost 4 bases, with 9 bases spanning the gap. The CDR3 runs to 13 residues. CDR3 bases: TGTGCCAGTAGTTATGTGTCGAATCAGCCCCAGCATTTT. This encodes CASSYVSNQPQHF.

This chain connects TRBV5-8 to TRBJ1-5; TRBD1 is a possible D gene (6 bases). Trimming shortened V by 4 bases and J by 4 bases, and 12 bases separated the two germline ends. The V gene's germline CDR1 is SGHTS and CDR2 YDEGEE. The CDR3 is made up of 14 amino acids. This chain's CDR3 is CASSAWTDNQPQHF. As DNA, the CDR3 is TGTGCCAGCAGCGCCTGGACAGATAATCAGCCCCAGCATTTT.

The DNA of the CDR3 is TGTGCCACCACGAAGGGACAAATCTATGGCTACACCTTC. Protein product: CATTKGQIYGYTF. The rearrangement uses TRBV15 and TRBJ1-2; TRBD1 might be the D (6 bases). CDR1 LNHNV and CDR2 YYDKDF come from the germline V gene (reference sequence). The CDR3 runs 13 residues. Trimming removed 7 bases at V and 4 bases at J, with 13 bases between.

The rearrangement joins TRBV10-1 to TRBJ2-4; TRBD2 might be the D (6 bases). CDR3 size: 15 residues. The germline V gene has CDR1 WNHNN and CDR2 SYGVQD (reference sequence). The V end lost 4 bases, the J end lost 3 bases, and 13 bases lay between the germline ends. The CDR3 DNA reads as TGCGCCAGCAGTGGGAGCGGGCGAGGCAAAAACATTCAGTACTTC. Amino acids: CASSGSGRGKNIQYF.

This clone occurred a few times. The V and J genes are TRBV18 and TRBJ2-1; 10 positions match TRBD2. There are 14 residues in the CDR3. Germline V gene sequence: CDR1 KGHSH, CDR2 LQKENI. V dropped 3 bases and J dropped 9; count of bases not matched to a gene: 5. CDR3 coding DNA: TGTGCCAGCTCACCTTACAGCGGGAGGGGTGAGCAGTTCTTC. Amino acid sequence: CASSPYSGRGEQFF.

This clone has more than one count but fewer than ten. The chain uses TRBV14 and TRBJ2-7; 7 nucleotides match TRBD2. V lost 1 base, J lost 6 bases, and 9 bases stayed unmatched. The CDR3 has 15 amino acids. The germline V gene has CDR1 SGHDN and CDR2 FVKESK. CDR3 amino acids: CASSQVGGIVGEQYF. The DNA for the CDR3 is TGTGCCAGCAGCCAAGTCGGGGGGATTGTAGGCGAGCAGTACTTC.

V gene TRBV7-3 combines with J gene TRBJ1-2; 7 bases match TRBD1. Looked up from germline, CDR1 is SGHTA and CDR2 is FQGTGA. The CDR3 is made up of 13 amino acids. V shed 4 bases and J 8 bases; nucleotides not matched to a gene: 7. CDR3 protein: CASSYDRVGGYTF. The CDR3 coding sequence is TGTGCCAGCAGCTATGACAGGGTTGGAGGCTACACCTTC.

This chain's CDR3 is CARRRGGGRPRSTGELFF. CDR3 coding DNA: TGTGCCCGTCGCCGGGGGGGCGGGCGCCCGCGGAGCACCGGGGAGCTGTTTTTT. V is TRBV19 and J is TRBJ2-2; 8 positions match TRBD2. The CDR3 spans 18 residues. After removal of 11 bases from V and 4 bases from J, the junction contained 21 bases not matched to a gene. Looked up from germline, CDR1 is LNHDA and CDR2 is SQIVND (reference sequence).